This TCR beta chain was sequenced during a study of cytomegalovirus exposure and HLA in healthy donors. As concerns this clone: Its antigen is as yet unknown.

The CDR3 is 16 amino acids. CDR1 is LNHNV, CDR2 YYDKDF, per germline (reference sequence). The trim removed 5 bases at V and 6 bases at J, leaving 9 bases unmatched. Study conclusions and caveats: In an earlier analysis, in about 530 donors, most V segments appeared productive either ~87% or ~30% of the time. Cytomegalovirus association was listed for about 180 TCR beta chains. Specific recognition of CMV antigens was confirmed in vitro for a few chains (all CMV-associated).

Primers for the PCR totalled 60 Vbeta and 13 Jbeta. Sequenced by immunoSEQ multiplex PCR; TCRdb stores in-frame clones only, minus some. The sample has over 200,000 clones. Sample: PBMCs. The V and J genes are TRBV15 and TRBJ2-7; 14 bases match TRBD2. This sequence originates from a woman in her 30s in good health and CMV-seropositive. The CDR3 DNA sequence: TGTGCCACCAGCTGGGGACTAGCGGGAGACTCCAGCGAGCAGTACTTC. Translating it yields CATSWGLAGDSSEQYF.